This T cell receptor (beta chain) comes out of a study of identical twins. Template switching added a universal primer site; cDNA carried unique molecular identifiers. TCRdb ran MiXCR on the 5' RACE reads and lists one entry per CDR3 protein. Of 1.5 million to 2 million distinct CDR3 sequences listed, under 35% are singletons. All donors were healthy Caucasians. Note on this clonotype: A much larger clone differs from this one at a single base, so this may be a read error.

The CDR3 has 15 amino acids. CDR1 and CDR2 from the germline V gene are SGHVT and SQSDAQ. Material: cord blood. This clonotype was sampled from a newborn girl in good health. V usage is TRBV7-4 and J usage is TRBJ1-2; no firm D call. The DNA of the CDR3 is TGTGCCAGCGGCTTAAGGCCTCCCCCTAACTATGGCTACACCTTC. It encodes CASGLRPPPNYGYTF.